This T cell receptor (beta chain) was captured by sequencing in a study of CD8+CD57+ T cells in acquired aplastic anemia. Study-level background: Recorded DNA amounts for sorted CD4+ and CD8+ cells had an average of around 3.5 ug.

The template for TCR beta VDJ and CDR3 sequence profiling was genomic DNA. MiXCR, applied by TCRdb to the reads, yields one record per CDR3 protein. The sample yields under 350,000 distinct CDR3 sequences, 45% to 65% seen once. The study's findings and limits: CD8+ Simpson's diversity did not differ significantly between patients and controls. A set of approximately 30 CD8+ CDR3 sequences was shared between patients and controls, and these sequences appeared highly expressed in patients.

This CDR3 spans 11 amino acids. V lost 5 bases and J 7 bases, leaving 12 bases between the germline ends. Germline-derived CDR1 and CDR2 are DFQATT and SNEGSKA (reference sequence). Concerning this clonotype: The antigen is undetermined.

It was patients with CD8+CD57+ cell expansion by flow cytometry who were chosen for sequencing. With no exception, the patients had severe acquired aplastic anemia. The source material was sorted CD4+, CD8+, or CD8+CD57+ T cells (not recorded which) from PBMCs. The chain uses TRBV20-1 and TRBJ2-7; D is uncertain. The receptor was isolated from a human donor with aplastic anemia. CDR3 nucleotide sequence: TGCAGTGCTCTACGTGTGTGGGAGCAGTACTTC. Its translation is CSALRVWEQYF.